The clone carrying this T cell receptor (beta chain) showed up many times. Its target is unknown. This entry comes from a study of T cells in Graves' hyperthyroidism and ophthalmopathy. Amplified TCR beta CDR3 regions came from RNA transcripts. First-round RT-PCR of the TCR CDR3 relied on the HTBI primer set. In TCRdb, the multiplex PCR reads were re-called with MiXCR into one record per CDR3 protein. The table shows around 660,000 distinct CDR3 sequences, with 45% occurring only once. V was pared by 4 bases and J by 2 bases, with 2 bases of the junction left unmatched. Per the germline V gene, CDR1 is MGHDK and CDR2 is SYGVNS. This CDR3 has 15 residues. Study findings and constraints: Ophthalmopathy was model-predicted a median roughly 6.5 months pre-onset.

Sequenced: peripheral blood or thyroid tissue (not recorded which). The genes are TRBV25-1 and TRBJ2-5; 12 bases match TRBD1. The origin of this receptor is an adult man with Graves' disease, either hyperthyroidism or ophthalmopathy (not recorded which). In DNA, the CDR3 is TGTGCCAGCAGTGGGGACAGGGGGCTACAAGAGACCCAGTACTTC. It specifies CASSGDRGLQETQYF.